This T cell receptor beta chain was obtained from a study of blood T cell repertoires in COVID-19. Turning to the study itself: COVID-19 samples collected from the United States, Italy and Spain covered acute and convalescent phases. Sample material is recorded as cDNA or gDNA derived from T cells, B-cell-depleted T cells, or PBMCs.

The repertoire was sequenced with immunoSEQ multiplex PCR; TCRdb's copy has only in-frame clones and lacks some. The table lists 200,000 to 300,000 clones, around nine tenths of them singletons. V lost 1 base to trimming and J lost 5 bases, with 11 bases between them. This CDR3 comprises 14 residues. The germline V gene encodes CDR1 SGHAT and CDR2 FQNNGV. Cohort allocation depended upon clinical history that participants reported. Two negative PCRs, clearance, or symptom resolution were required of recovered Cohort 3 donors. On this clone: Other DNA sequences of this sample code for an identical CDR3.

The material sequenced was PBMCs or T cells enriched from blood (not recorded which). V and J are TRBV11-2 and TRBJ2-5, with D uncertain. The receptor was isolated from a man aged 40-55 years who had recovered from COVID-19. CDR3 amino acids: CASSLAGVRETQYF. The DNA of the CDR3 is TGTGCCAGCAGCTTAGCCGGCGTCAGGGAGACCCAGTACTTC.